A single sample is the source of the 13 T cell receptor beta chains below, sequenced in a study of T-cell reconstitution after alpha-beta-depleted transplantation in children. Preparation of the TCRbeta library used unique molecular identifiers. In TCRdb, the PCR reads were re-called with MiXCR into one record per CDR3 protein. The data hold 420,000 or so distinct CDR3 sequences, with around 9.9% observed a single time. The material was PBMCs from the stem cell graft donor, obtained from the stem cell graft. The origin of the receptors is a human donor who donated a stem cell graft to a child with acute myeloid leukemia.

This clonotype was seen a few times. The CDR3 sequence: CASSLVVEAFF. DNA for the CDR3: TGTGCCAGCAGCCTGGTGGTTGAAGCTTTCTTT. This chain joins TRBV5-8 and TRBJ1-1; D remains ambiguous. CDR1 SGHTS and CDR2 YDEGEE come from the germline V gene. The CDR3 length is 11 residues. Trimming shortened V by 4 bases and J by 7 bases, and 8 bases separated the two germline ends.

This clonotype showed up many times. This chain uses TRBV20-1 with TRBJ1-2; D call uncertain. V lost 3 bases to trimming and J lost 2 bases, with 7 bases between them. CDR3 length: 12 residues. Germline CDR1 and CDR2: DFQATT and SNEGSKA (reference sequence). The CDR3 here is CSASQRNYGYTF. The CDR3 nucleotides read TGCAGTGCTAGTCAGAGGAACTATGGCTACACCTTC.

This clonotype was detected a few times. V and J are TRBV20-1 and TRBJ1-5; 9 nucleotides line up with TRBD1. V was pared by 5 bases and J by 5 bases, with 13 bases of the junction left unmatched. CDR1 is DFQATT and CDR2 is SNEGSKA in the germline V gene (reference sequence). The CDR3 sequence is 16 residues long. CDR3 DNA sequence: TGCAGTGCTCCGACCCCCACAGGGGGCATGGATCAGCCCCAGCATTTT. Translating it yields CSAPTPTGGMDQPQHF.

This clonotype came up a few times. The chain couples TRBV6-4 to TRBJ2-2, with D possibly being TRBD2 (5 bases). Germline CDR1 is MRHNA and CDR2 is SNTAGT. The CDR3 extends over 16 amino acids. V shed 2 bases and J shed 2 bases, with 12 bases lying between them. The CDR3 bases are TGTGCCAGCAGTGACACGATGTGGACTAACACCGGGGAGCTGTTTTTT. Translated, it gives CASSDTMWTNTGELFF.

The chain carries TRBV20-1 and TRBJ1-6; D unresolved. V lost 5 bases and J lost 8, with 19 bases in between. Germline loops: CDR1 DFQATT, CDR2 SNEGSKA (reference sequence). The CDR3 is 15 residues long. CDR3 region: CSAHTPEGHYSPLHF. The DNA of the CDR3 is TGCAGTGCTCACACTCCTGAAGGGCATTATTCACCCCTCCACTTT.

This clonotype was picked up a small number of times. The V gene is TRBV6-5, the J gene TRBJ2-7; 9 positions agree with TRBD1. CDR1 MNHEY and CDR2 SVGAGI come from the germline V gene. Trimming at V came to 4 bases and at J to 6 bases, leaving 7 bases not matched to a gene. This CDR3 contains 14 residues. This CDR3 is CASSSGQGSGEQYV. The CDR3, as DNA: TGTGCCAGCAGTTCCGGACAGGGGTCCGGCGAGCAGTACGTC.

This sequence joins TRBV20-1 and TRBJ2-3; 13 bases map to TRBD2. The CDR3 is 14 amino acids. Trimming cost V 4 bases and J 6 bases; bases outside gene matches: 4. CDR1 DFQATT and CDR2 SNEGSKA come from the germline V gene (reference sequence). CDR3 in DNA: TGCAGTGCTACACTAGCGGGGGGGCTTGATACGCAGTATTTT. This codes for CSATLAGGLDTQYF.

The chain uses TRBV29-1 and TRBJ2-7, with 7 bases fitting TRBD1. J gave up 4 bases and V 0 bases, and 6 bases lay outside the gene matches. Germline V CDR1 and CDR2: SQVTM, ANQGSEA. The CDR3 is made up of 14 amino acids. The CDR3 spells CSVEELGTEYEQYF. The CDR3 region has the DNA TGCAGCGTTGAAGAGTTGGGGACAGAATACGAGCAGTACTTC.

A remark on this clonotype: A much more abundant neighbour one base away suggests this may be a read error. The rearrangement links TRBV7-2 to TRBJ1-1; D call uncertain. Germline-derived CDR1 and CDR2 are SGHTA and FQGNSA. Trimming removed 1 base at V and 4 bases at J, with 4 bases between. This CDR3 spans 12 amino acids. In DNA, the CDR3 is TGTGCCAGCAGCTTAGGCATCACTGAAGCTTTCTTT. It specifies CASSLGITEAFF.

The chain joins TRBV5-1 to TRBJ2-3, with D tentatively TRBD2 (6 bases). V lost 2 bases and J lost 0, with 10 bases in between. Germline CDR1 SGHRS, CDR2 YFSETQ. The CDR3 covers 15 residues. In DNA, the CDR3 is TGCGCCAGCAGCTTAGAGCGGGCCAGCACAGATACGCAGTATTTT. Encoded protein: CASSLERASTDTQYF. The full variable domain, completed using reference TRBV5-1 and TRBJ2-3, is KAGVTQTPRYLIKTRGQQVTLSCSPISGHRSVSWYQQTPGQGLQFLFEYFSETQRNKGNFPGRFSGRQFSNSRSEMNVSTLELGDSALYLCASSLERASTDTQYFGPGTRLTVL.

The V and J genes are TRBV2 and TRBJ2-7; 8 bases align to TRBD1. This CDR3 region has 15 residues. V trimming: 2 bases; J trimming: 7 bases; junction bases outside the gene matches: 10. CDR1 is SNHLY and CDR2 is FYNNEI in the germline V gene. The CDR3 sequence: CASSETPGQVREQYV. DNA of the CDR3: TGTGCCAGCAGTGAAACCCCGGGACAGGTCCGGGAGCAGTACGTC.

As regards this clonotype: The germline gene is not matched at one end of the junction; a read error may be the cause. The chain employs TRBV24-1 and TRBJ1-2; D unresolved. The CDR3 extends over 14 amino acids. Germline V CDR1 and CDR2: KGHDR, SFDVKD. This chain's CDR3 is CATSDPGRGYGDTF. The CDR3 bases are TGTGCCACCAGTGACCCGGGCCGGGGATATGGCGACACCTTC.

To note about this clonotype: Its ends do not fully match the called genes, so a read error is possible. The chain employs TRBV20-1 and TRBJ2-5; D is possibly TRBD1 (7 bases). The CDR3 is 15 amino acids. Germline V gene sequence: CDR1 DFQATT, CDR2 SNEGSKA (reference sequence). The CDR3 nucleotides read TGCAGTGCAACCCGCCAGGGGGGCCTTCAAGACACCCAGTACTTC. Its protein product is CSATRQGGLQDTQYF.